This T cell receptor beta chain was sequenced during a study of Ad26.COV2.S vaccination and SARS-CoV-2 variants. General study findings and limits: Ad26.COV2.S recipients had broader spike-specific TCRs (P = 0.0014). It is possible that the TCR breadth and depth analyses underestimated the total T cell responses.

The repertoire was sequenced with immunoSEQ multiplex PCR; TCRdb's copy has only in-frame clones and lacks some. The repertoire holds 150,000 to 200,000 clones, with 87% as singletons. The CDR3 sequence is 14 residues long. CDR1 is SGDLS and CDR2 is YYNGEE in the germline V gene. V lost 0 bases to trimming and J lost 7 bases, with 8 bases between them. A single count supports this clone. Its cognate antigen is unknown. The TCR originated in a human donor who had recovered from COVID-19. The chain links TRBV9 to TRBJ1-6; no definite D call. The sequencing used peripheral blood, collected after recovery from COVID-19. The CDR3 sequence: CASSVDGWNSPLHF. CDR3 bases: TGTGCCAGCAGCGTAGACGGGTGGAATTCACCCCTCCACTTT.